The TCR beta chain under discussion was sequenced for a study of neoadjuvant anti-PD-1 for oral cavity cancer. Noted time point: after neoadjuvant nivolumab, at surgical resection. CDR1 is MGHRA and CDR2 is YSYEKL in the germline V gene. The germline V and J ends were trimmed by 1 base and 0 bases, with 10 bases remaining between them. This CDR3 comprises 16 residues. TCRdb keeps only in-frame clones here, not all; method: immunoSEQ multiplex PCR. The data contain over 65,000 clones, roughly nine tenths of them singletons. This specimen consisted of PBMCs, obtained after nivolumab (anti-PD-1) treatment. This TCR was sampled from a person aged 35 to 85 with oral cavity squamous cell carcinoma. This chain joins TRBV4-1 and TRBJ1-3; D uncertain. For the CDR3, the DNA is TGCGCCAGCAGCCAAGGGATCGCCCTCTCTGGAAACACCATATATTTT. The encoded protein is CASSQGIALSGNTIYF.